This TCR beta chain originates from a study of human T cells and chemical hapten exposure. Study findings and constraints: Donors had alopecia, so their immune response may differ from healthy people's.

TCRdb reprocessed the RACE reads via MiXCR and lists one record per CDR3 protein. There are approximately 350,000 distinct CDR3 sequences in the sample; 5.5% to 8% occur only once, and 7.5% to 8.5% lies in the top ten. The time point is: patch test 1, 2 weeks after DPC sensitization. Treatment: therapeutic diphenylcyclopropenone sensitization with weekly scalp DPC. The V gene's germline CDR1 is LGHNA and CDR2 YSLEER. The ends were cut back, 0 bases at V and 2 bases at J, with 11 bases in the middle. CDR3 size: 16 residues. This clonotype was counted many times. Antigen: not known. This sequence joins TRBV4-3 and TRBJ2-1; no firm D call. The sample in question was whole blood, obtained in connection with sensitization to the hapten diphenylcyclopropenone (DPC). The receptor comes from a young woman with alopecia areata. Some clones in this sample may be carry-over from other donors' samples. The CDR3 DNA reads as TGCGCCAGCAGCCAAGAAGGATCAGAGCCCTACAATGAGCAGTTCTTC. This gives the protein CASSQEGSEPYNEQFF.